The rows below give T cell receptor beta chains drawn from one sample of a study of Ad26.COV2.S vaccination and SARS-CoV-2 variants. Profiled with immunoSEQ multiplex PCR; TCRdb holds only in-frame clones, not every one. The sample contains about 460,000 clones, about 88% of which appear only once. The sample was peripheral blood, taken in a trial of Ad26.COV2.S vaccine versus placebo. All receptors derive from a person between 18 and 65 years old who received the Ad26.COV2.S COVID-19 vaccine or a placebo. CDR3s include the opening cysteine and the closing phenylalanine or tryptophan. Fields, in order: V gene, J gene, clone size, D gene, CDR3 DNA, CDR3 protein. D genes are given only for firm matches. Clone size is not always given. Where it is, it says once, few, many or a class for expanded clones.

TRBV11-2	TRBJ2-1	-	TRBD2	TGTGCCAGCAGCCCGCGAACTAGCGGGGGTTACAATGAGCAGTTCTTC	CASSPRTSGGYNEQFF
TRBV6-5	TRBJ1-4	-	-	TGTGCCAGCAGTAAAAGCCGGGACCGTATTGAAAAACTGTTTTTT	CASSKSRDRIEKLFF
TRBV14	TRBJ2-1	-	TRBD1	TGTGCCAGCAGCCGGGACAGGGGGCAGTATGAGCAGTTCTTC	CASSRDRGQYEQFF
TRBV6-5	TRBJ1-2	-	-	TGTGCCAGCAGTTATCAGGGATTAGGGTTCACCTATGGCTACACCTTC	CASSYQGLGFTYGYTF
TRBV29-1	TRBJ1-1	-	-	TGCAGCGCCAGACAGGCGATCAACACTGAAGCTTTCTTT	CSARQAINTEAFF
TRBV7-6	TRBJ2-1	-	TRBD2	TGTGCCAGCAGCCACCCCAGAGCGGGGGGCTCCTACAATGAGCAGTTCTTC	CASSHPRAGGSYNEQFF
TRBV6-2/TRBV6-3	TRBJ2-7	-	-	TGTGCCAGCAGTCAACTAGGTCTCTACGAGCAGTACTTC	CASSQLGLYEQYF
TRBV7-9	TRBJ1-3	-	TRBD1	TGTGCCAGCAGCCCTTTAACAGGGGGCTCTGGAAACACCATATATTTT	CASSPLTGGSGNTIYF
TRBV7-8	TRBJ2-3	few	TRBD2	TGTGCCAGCAGCTTCGCGGGACTAGAGACAGATACGCAGTATTTT	CASSFAGLETDTQYF
TRBV19	TRBJ2-2	-	-	TGTGCCAGTAGTATACTAGCCACCGGGGAGCTGTTTTTT	CASSILATGELFF
TRBV2	TRBJ1-4	-	-	TGTGCCAGCAGTTCAGGAGGAGCAACTAATGAAAAACTGTTTTTT	CASSSGGATNEKLFF
TRBV7-8	TRBJ1-1	-	TRBD1	TGTGCCAGCACCCGGGACAGGGGCCCTGAAGCTTTCTTT	CASTRDRGPEAFF
TRBV12-3/TRBV12-4	TRBJ1-1	once	TRBD1	TGTGCCAGCAGTTTAGCGCCGACAGGGAGGGCTTTCTTT	CASSLAPTGRAFF
TRBV5-8	TRBJ2-5	-	-	TGTGCCAGCAGCTTGGTTCTGGGCAGCTGGGAGACCCAGTACTTC	CASSLVLGSWETQYF
TRBV11-2	TRBJ2-3	-	-	TGTGCCAGCAGCTTAGGTTTGACCGTAGGACAGCATTCCACAGATACGCAGTATTTT	CASSLGLTVGQHSTDTQYF
TRBV13	TRBJ2-7	once	TRBD2	TGTGCCAGCAGCTTTGGGAGGACTAGCGAATACGAGCAGTACTTC	CASSFGRTSEYEQYF
TRBV5-4	TRBJ1-6	once	-	TGTGCCAGCAGCTTGGAAACTAGGGGTAATTCACCCCTCCACTTT	CASSLETRGNSPLHF
TRBV18	TRBJ1-2	once	TRBD1	TGTGCCAGCTCACCGGGACAGGGGGACTATGGCTACACCTTC	CASSPGQGDYGYTF
TRBV30	TRBJ2-1	-	-	TGTGCCTGGAGTCCATTTGGGGACGAGCAGTTCTTC	CAWSPFGDEQFF
TRBV5-5	TRBJ1-6	once	-	TGTGCCAGCAGCCCCCAGGGCGGGGCCTATAATTCACCCCTCCACTTT	CASSPQGGAYNSPLHF
TRBV28	TRBJ2-3	-	TRBD1	TGTGCCAGCAAAGGAGGCCGGAAACAGGGGCAAGATCGAAAAATCACAGATACGCAGTATTTT	CASKGGRKQGQDRKITDTQYF
TRBV28	TRBJ1-2	-	TRBD1	TGTGCCAGCAGCCAGACAGGGCTTAACTATGGCTACACCTTC	CASSQTGLNYGYTF
TRBV30	TRBJ2-1	-	-	TGTGCCTGGGCAACCGGGCCGAGCTCCTACAATGAGCAGTTCTTC	CAWATGPSSYNEQFF
TRBV29-1	TRBJ2-3	-	-	TGCAGCGACACACGCTCCTACACAGATACGCAGTATTTT	CSDTRSYTDTQYF
TRBV6-5	TRBJ1-2	-	-	TGTGCCAGCACCGAATTAGATTCGGGCTACACCTTC	CASTELDSGYTF
TRBV7-2	TRBJ1-2	-	TRBD1	TGTGCCAGCAGCTTGATACAGGGGTGGGGCTACACCTTC	CASSLIQGWGYTF
TRBV6-2/TRBV6-3	TRBJ2-1	once	-	TGTGCCAGCAGTTACTCCGGGGGGATTCGGGACAGATACAATGAGCAGTTCTTC	CASSYSGGIRDRYNEQFF
TRBV11-2	TRBJ2-2	-	-	TGTGCCAGCAGCTTAGGGCCCCTTAGCGGGGAGCTGTTTTTT	CASSLGPLSGELFF
TRBV7-3	TRBJ2-2	-	-	TGTGCCAGCAGCTTAACATCAGGGGACGCCCGGGAGCTGTTTTTT	CASSLTSGDARELFF
TRBV2	TRBJ2-3	-	-	TGTGCCAGCAACCTGGGACCCACAGATACGCAGTATTTT	CASNLGPTDTQYF
TRBV7-3	TRBJ2-1	-	TRBD2	TGTGCCAGCAGCCAGGGACTAGCGTCCGATGAGCAGTTCTTC	CASSQGLASDEQFF
TRBV7-9	TRBJ2-7	-	-	TGTGCCAGCAGCTTAGACCTGGGGCCGTACGAGCAGTACTTC	CASSLDLGPYEQYF
TRBV2	TRBJ1-6	few	-	TGTGCCAGCAGTGAGAGAGCCTACAGGGACTCACCCCTCCACTTT	CASSERAYRDSPLHF
TRBV5-1	TRBJ2-3	-	TRBD2	TGCGCCAGCAGCCCCTGGCTAGCGGGTACGCAGTATTTT	CASSPWLAGTQYF
TRBV3-1/TRBV3-2	TRBJ2-7	-	TRBD2	TGTGCCAGCAGCCAGGTAGCGGGGGGATTGGAGCAGTACTTC	CASSQVAGGLEQYF
TRBV18	TRBJ2-3	-	-	TGTGCCAGCTCACCACTAGCGGCTAAACTCACAGATACGCAGTATTTT	CASSPLAAKLTDTQYF
TRBV2	TRBJ2-7	-	TRBD2	TGTGCCAGCAGTGAATTGGGCGGGAGGGCCTCCTACGAGCAGTACTTC	CASSELGGRASYEQYF
TRBV3-1/TRBV3-2	TRBJ2-2	-	-	TGTGCCAGCAGCCAATCTTTTTGGGAGCTGTTTTTT	CASSQSFWELFF
TRBV6-5	TRBJ1-2	-	-	TGTGCCAGCAGTTACGCAGGGATTTTCTATGGCTACACCTTC	CASSYAGIFYGYTF
TRBV7-3	TRBJ2-1	-	-	TGTGCCAGCAGCTTGGCTAGTGGCAATGAGCAGTTCTTC	CASSLASGNEQFF
TRBV27	TRBJ2-7	-	-	TGTGCCAGCAGATCGGCCGGCGGCAGGGTTGGTTCCTACGAGCAGTACTTC	CASRSAGGRVGSYEQYF
TRBV28	TRBJ2-1	once	TRBD2	TGTGCCAGCAAAGCGGGAGGGCCCCCAAGTACCTACAATGAGCAGTTCTTC	CASKAGGPPSTYNEQFF
TRBV5-1	TRBJ1-1	once	-	TGCGCCAGCAGCTTTCAGGAAAACACTGAAGCTTTCTTT	CASSFQENTEAFF
TRBV27	TRBJ2-2	once	-	TGTGCCAGCAGTTTAGCCATAACCGGGGAGCTGTTTTTT	CASSLAITGELFF
TRBV7-6	TRBJ2-5	-	TRBD2	TGTGCCAGCAGCTTACCGGGTCTAGCGGTAGAAGAGACCCAGTACTTC	CASSLPGLAVEETQYF
TRBV5-4	TRBJ2-2	-	-	TGTGCCAGCAGCTTGGCCGGGGCGGCCGCCGGGGAGCTGTTTTTT	CASSLAGAAAGELFF
TRBV7-2	TRBJ1-6	-	-	TGTGCCAGCAGCGTGACCGGGGGCTCTACACCCCTCCACTTT	CASSVTGGSTPLHF
TRBV4-3	TRBJ2-3	-	TRBD1	TGCGCCAGCAGCCAGCGACAGGGGGGAGATACGCAGTATTTT	CASSQRQGGDTQYF
TRBV28	TRBJ1-2	-	-	TGTGCCAGCAGTTTGGGGACAAACTATGGCTACACCTTC	CASSLGTNYGYTF
TRBV11-2	TRBJ2-1	-	-	TGTGCCAGCAGCCCCCCAATAGCGTCTACCTACAATGAGCAGTTCTTC	CASSPPIASTYNEQFF
TRBV28	TRBJ2-1	-	-	TGTGCCAGCAGGCGGGACCCCAATGAGCAGTTCTTC	CASRRDPNEQFF
TRBV19	TRBJ2-2	-	-	TGTGCCAGTAGTGTCGGTGCTGACACCGGGGAGCTGTTTTTT	CASSVGADTGELFF